A single TCR beta chain is shown here with its context. The antigen remains unidentified. This sample was included in a study of identifying expanded T cells in peripheral blood. Study observations and caveats: Differentially abundant clones: about 1.3 between replicates, approximately 16 at approximately two weeks, around 19 at four. Clone count variance between approximately two-week samples rose with total template count.

Clones were read by immunoSEQ multiplex PCR, and TCRdb kept only the in-frame ones, dropping some. Found here are fewer than 85,000 clones, around 89% of them singletons; the top ten hold 2.5% to 3.5%. This CDR3 region has 17 residues. Per germline, CDR1 SGDLS and CDR2 YYNGEE. V lost 4 bases and J 2 bases, leaving 20 bases between the germline ends. During the collection period, no donor immune events like infections were recorded. The sequence came from a person aged 18 to 75 in good health. Source material: blood. The chain couples TRBV9 to TRBJ2-3; perhaps TRBD1 as D (7 bases). CDR3 nucleotide sequence: TGTGCCAGCAGCACAGGGGTGGGGGGCGGTCTCACAGATACGCAGTATTTT. It codes for CASSTGVGGGLTDTQYF. The complete variable domain, with remaining parts taken from reference TRBV9 and TRBJ2-3, reads DSGVTQTPKHLITATGQRVTLRCSPRSGDLSVYWYQQSLDQGLQFLIQYYNGEERAKGNILERFSAQQFPDLHSELNLSSLELGDSALYFCASSTGVGGGLTDTQYFGPGTRLTVL.